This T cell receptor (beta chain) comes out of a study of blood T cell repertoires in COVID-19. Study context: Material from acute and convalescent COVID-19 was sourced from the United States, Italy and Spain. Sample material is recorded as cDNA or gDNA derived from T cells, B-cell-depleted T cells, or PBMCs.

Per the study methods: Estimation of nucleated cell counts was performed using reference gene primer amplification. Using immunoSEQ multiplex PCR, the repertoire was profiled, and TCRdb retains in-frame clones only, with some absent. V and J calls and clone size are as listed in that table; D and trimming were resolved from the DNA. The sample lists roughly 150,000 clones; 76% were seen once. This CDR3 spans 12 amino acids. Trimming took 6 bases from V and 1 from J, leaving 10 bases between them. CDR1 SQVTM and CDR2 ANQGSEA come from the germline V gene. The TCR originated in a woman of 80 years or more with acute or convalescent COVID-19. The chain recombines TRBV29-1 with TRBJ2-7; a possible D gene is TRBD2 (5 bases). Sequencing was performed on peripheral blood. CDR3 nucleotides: TGCAGCGTGCGGGTGGTTTCCTACGAGCAGTACTTC. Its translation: CSVRVVSYEQYF.